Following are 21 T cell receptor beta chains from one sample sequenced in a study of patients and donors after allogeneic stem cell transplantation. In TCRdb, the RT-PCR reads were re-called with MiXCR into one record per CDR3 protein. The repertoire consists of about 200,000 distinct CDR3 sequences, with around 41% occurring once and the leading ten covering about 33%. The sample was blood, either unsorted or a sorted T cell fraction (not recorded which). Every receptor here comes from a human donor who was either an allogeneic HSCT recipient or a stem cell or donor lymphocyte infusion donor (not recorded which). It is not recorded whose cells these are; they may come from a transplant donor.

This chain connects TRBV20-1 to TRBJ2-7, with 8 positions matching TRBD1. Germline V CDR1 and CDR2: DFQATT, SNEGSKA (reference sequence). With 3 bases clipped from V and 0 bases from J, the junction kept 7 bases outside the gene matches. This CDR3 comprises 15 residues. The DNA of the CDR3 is TGCAGTGCTAGTCCGGGGGACAGGAACTCCTACGAGCAGTACTTC. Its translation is CSASPGDRNSYEQYF.

The DNA of the CDR3 is TGTGCCAGCAGTACAGGGCTGAACACTGAAGCTTTCTTT. This gives the protein CASSTGLNTEAFF. The chain uses TRBV12-3 or TRBV12-4 and TRBJ1-1; the D gene is possibly TRBD1 (6 bases). The CDR3 has 13 residues. The V and J ends lost 5 bases and 0 bases respectively, with 7 bases between them.

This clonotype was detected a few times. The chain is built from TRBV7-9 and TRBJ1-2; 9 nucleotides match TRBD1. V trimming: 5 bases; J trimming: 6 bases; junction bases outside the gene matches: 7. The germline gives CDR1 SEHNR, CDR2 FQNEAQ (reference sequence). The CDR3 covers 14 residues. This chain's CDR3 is CASSAGQGTHGYTF. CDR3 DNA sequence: TGTGCCAGCAGCGCGGGACAGGGAACGCATGGCTACACCTTC.

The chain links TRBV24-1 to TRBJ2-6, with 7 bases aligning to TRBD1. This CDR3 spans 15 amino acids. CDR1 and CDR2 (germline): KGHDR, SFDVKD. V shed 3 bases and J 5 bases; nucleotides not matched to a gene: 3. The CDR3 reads CATSDTGVWANVLTF. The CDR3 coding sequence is TGTGCCACCAGTGATACAGGGGTTTGGGCCAACGTCCTGACTTTC.

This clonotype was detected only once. CDR3 sequence (DNA): TGCAGTGCTAGGGCAGGGCAATTCGAGCAGTACTTC. Translated, it gives CSARAGQFEQYF. The chain employs TRBV20-1 and TRBJ2-7; TRBD1 might be the D (5 bases). V was cut by 3 bases and J by 6 bases, with 12 bases left in between. The germline gives CDR1 DFQATT, CDR2 SNEGSKA (reference sequence). This CDR3 spans 12 amino acids.

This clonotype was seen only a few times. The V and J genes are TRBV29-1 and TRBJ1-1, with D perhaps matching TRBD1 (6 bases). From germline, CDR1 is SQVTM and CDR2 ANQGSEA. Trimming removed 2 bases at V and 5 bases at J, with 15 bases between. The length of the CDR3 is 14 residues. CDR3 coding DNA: TGCAGCGTTGAATCGACAGGAGTAGGGACTGAAGCTTTCTTT. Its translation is CSVESTGVGTEAFF.

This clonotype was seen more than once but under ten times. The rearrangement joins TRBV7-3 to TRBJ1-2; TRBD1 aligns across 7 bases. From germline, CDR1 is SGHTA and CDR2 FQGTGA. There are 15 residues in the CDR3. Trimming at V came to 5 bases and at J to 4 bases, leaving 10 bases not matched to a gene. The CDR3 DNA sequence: TGTGCCAGCAGCAGTACCGGGACAGACATCTATGGCTACACCTTC. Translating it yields CASSSTGTDIYGYTF. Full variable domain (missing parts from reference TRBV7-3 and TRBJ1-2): GAGVSQTPSNKVTEKGKYVELRCDPISGHTALYWYRQSLGQGPEFLIYFQGTGAADDSGLPNDRFFAVRPEGSVSTLKIQRTERGDSAVYLCASSSTGTDIYGYTFGSGTRLTVV.

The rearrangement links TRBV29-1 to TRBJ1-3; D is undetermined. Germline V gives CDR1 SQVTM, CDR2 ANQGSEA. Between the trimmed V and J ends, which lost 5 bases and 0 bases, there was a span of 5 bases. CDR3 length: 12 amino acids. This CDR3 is CSVTSSGNTIYF. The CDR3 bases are TGCAGCGTTACGTCCTCTGGAAACACCATATATTTT.

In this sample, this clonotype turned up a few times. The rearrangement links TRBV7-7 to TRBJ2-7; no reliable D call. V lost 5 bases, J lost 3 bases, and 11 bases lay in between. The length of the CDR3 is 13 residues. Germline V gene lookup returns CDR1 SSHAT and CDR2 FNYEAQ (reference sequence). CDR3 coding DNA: TGTGCCAGCAGCCTTGGCCCAATCTACGAGCAGTACTTC. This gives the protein CASSLGPIYEQYF.

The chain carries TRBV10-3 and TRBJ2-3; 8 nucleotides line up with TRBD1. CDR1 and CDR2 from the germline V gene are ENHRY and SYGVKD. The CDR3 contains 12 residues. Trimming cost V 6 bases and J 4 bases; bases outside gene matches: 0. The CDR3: CAIRGQADTQYF. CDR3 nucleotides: TGTGCCATCAGGGGACAGGCAGATACGCAGTATTTT.

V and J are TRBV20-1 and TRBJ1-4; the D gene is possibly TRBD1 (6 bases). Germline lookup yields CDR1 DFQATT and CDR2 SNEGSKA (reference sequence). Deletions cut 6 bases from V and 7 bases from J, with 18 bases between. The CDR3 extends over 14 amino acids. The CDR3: CSAKNRAGGEKLFF. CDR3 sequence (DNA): TGCAGTGCCAAAAACAGGGCCGGAGGTGAAAAACTGTTTTTT.

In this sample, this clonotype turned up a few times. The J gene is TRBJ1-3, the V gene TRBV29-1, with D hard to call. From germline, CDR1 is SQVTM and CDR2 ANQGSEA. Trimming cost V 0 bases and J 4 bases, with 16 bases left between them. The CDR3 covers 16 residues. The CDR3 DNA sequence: TGCAGCGTTGAAGACGTACTCGAGAATTTCGGAAACACCATATATTTT. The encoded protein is CSVEDVLENFGNTIYF.

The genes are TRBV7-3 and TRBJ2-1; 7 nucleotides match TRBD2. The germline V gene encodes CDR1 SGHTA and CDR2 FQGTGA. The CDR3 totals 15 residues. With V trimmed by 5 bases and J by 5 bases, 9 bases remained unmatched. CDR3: CASSRTGTTNNEQFF. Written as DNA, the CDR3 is TGTGCCAGCAGCCGCACCGGGACTACTAACAATGAGCAGTTCTTC.

The CDR3 bases are TGTGTTATAGGGGCGATTACCTCCTACGAGCAGTACTTC. Its translation is CVIGAITSYEQYF. The J gene is TRBJ2-7, the V gene TRBV7-9; D perhaps matches TRBD1 (5 bases). This CDR3 region has 13 residues. CDR1 SEHNR and CDR2 FQNEAQ come from the germline V gene (reference sequence).

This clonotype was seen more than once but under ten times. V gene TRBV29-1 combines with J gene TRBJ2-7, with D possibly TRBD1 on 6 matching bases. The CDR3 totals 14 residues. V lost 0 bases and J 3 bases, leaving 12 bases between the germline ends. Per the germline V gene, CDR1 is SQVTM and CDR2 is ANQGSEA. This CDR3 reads CSVEDPNRDYEQYF. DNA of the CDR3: TGCAGCGTTGAAGATCCGAACAGGGACTACGAGCAGTACTTC.

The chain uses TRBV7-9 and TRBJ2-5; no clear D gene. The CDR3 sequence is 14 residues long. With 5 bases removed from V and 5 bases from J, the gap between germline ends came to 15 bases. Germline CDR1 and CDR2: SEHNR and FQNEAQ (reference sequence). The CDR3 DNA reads TGTGCCAGCAGCCCCTTAAAAAATACGGAGACCCAGTACTTC. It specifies CASSPLKNTETQYF.

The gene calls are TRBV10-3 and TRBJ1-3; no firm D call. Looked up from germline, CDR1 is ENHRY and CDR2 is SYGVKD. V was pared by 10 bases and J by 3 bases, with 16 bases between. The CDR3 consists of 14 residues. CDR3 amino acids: CATTMTENGNTIYF. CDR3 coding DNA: TGTGCCACGACGATGACGGAGAATGGAAACACCATATATTTT.

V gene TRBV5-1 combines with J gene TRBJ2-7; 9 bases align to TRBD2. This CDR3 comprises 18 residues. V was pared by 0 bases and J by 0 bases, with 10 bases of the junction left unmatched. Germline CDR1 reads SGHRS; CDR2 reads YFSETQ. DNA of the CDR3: TGCGCCAGCAGCTTGGTACCTTTTAGCGGGAGTTTCTCCTACGAGCAGTACTTC. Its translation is CASSLVPFSGSFSYEQYF.

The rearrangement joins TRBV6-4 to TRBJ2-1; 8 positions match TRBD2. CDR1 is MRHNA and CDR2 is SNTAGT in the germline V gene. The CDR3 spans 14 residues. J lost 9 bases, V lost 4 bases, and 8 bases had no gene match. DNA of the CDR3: TGTGCCAGCAGTGCAACGGGAGGGCCGGCTGAGCAGTTCTTC. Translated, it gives CASSATGGPAEQFF.

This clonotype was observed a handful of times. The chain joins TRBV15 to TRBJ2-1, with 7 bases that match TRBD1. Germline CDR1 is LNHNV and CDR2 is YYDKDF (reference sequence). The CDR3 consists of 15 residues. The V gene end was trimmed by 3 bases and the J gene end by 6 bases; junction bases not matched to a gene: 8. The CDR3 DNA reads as TGTGCCACCAGCAGGGACGACAGGGATGGCAATGAGCAGTTCTTC. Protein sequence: CATSRDDRDGNEQFF. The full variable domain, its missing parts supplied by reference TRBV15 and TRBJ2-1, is DAMVIQNPRYQVTQFGKPVTLSCSQTLNHNVMYWYQQKSSQAPKLLFHYYDKDFNNEADTPDNFQSRRPNTSFCFLDIRSPGLGDTAMYLCATSRDDRDGNEQFFGPGTRLTVL.

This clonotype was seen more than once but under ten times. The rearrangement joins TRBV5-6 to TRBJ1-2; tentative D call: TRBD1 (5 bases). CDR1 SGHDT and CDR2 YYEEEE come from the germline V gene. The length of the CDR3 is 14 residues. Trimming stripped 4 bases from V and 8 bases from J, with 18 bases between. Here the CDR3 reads CASSPGSGGGGYTF. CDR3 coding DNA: TGTGCCAGCAGCCCTGGGTCGGGGGGTGGCGGCTACACCTTC.